Listed below are T cell receptor beta chains from one sample, sequenced in a study of OX40 agonist ivuxolimab in advanced cancers. Profiled with immunoSEQ multiplex PCR; TCRdb holds only in-frame clones, not every one. The repertoire includes fewer than 65,000 clones, roughly 90% of them detected once, and around 5% sits in the top ten. The starting material was CD4+ or CD8+ T cells sorted from blood, obtained in a trial of the OX40 agonist ivuxolimab. Every receptor here comes from an adult with an advanced solid tumor such as melanoma, head and neck, liver or kidney cancer. The CDR3 runs from the conserved cysteine through the conserved F or W. The order of the fields is CDR3 protein, CDR3 DNA, CDR3 length, J gene, V gene, D gene, clone size. A D gene is named only where the DNA matches it firmly. Part of the rows lack a size; the others show once, few, many or a class for expanded clones.

CDR3 protein: CASSEARTEAFF
CDR3 DNA: TGTGCCAGCAGTGAAGCCAGAACTGAAGCTTTCTTT
CDR3 length: 12
J gene: TRBJ1-1
V gene: TRBV2
D gene: NA
clone size: few

CDR3 protein: CASSSSLSGRLYNEQFF
CDR3 DNA: TGTGCCAGCAGTTCCAGTTTGAGCGGGAGGCTGTACAATGAGCAGTTCTTC
CDR3 length: 17
J gene: TRBJ2-1
V gene: TRBV27
D gene: TRBD2
clone size: NA

CDR3 protein: CASSEFKDGTGELFF
CDR3 DNA: TGTGCCAGCAGTGAATTTAAGGACGGAACCGGGGAGCTGTTTTTT
CDR3 length: 15
J gene: TRBJ2-2
V gene: TRBV25-1
D gene: NA
clone size: once

CDR3 protein: CASSLDYQETQYF
CDR3 DNA: TGTGCTAGCAGCTTAGATTACCAAGAGACCCAGTACTTC
CDR3 length: 13
J gene: TRBJ2-5
V gene: TRBV7-7
D gene: NA
clone size: NA

CDR3 protein: CASSFSGGAGTGELFF
CDR3 DNA: TGCGCCAGCAGCTTTAGCGGGGGGGCCGGTACCGGGGAGCTGTTTTTT
CDR3 length: 16
J gene: TRBJ2-2
V gene: TRBV5-1
D gene: TRBD2
clone size: NA

CDR3 protein: CASRETGYNQPQHF
CDR3 DNA: TGTGCCAGCAGGGAGACAGGGTACAATCAGCCCCAGCATTTT
CDR3 length: 14
J gene: TRBJ1-5
V gene: TRBV25-1
D gene: TRBD1
clone size: once

CDR3 protein: CASSDGLWDRPYEQYF
CDR3 DNA: TGTGCCAGCAGTGACGGGCTGTGGGACAGACCCTACGAGCAGTACTTC
CDR3 length: 16
J gene: TRBJ2-7
V gene: TRBV2
D gene: TRBD1
clone size: NA

CDR3 protein: CASSLAGGDEQYF
CDR3 DNA: TGTGCCAGCAGCTTGGCGGGGGGTGACGAGCAGTACTTC
CDR3 length: 13
J gene: TRBJ2-7
V gene: TRBV5-4
D gene: TRBD2
clone size: NA

CDR3 protein: CASSPDRPNQPQHF
CDR3 DNA: TGTGCCAGCAGCCCCGACAGGCCCAATCAGCCCCAGCATTTT
CDR3 length: 14
J gene: TRBJ1-5
V gene: TRBV2
D gene: NA
clone size: once

CDR3 protein: CASSGHREQYF
CDR3 DNA: TGTGCCAGCAGTGGGCATCGGGAGCAGTACTTC
CDR3 length: 11
J gene: TRBJ2-7
V gene: TRBV6-5
D gene: NA
clone size: NA

CDR3 protein: CASSLQGVGDTQYF
CDR3 DNA: TGTGCCAGCAGTTTACAGGGGGTTGGAGATACGCAGTATTTT
CDR3 length: 14
J gene: TRBJ2-3
V gene: TRBV5-6
D gene: TRBD1
clone size: NA

CDR3 protein: CASSLPIGGSSEAFF
CDR3 DNA: TGTGCCAGCAGTTTACCCATCGGGGGGTCTAGTGAAGCTTTCTTT
CDR3 length: 15
J gene: TRBJ1-1
V gene: TRBV28
D gene: NA
clone size: once

CDR3 protein: CASSLGQGSSTDTQYF
CDR3 DNA: TGTGCCAGCAGCTTAGGGCAGGGGTCAAGCACAGATACGCAGTATTTT
CDR3 length: 16
J gene: TRBJ2-3
V gene: TRBV7-9
D gene: NA
clone size: NA

CDR3 protein: CASAGQETQYF
CDR3 DNA: TGTGCCAGCGCCGGCCAAGAGACCCAGTACTTC
CDR3 length: 11
J gene: TRBJ2-5
V gene: TRBV6-6
D gene: NA
clone size: NA

CDR3 protein: CSVVGGAVGYTF
CDR3 DNA: TGCAGCGTTGTGGGGGGGGCTGTAGGCTACACCTTC
CDR3 length: 12
J gene: TRBJ1-2
V gene: TRBV29-1
D gene: NA
clone size: NA

CDR3 protein: CASKVGSYEQYF
CDR3 DNA: TGTGCCAGCAAGGTCGGATCCTACGAGCAGTACTTC
CDR3 length: 12
J gene: TRBJ2-7
V gene: TRBV6-1
D gene: NA
clone size: NA

CDR3 protein: CASSERGGNQPQHF
CDR3 DNA: TGTGCCAGCAGTGAGAGGGGCGGGAATCAGCCCCAGCATTTT
CDR3 length: 14
J gene: TRBJ1-5
V gene: TRBV6-1
D gene: NA
clone size: NA

CDR3 protein: CASSYDKDIQYF
CDR3 DNA: TGTGCCAGCTCATACGACAAGGACATTCAGTACTTC
CDR3 length: 12
J gene: TRBJ2-4
V gene: TRBV18
D gene: NA
clone size: NA

CDR3 protein: CASSPETVYGYTF
CDR3 DNA: TGTGCCAGCAGCCCTGAGACAGTCTATGGCTACACCTTC
CDR3 length: 13
J gene: TRBJ1-2
V gene: TRBV28
D gene: NA
clone size: NA

CDR3 protein: CASSASPPRTSGRYNEQFF
CDR3 DNA: TGTGCCAGCAGCGCCTCCCCACCCCGGACTAGCGGCCGCTACAATGAGCAGTTCTTC
CDR3 length: 19
J gene: TRBJ2-1
V gene: TRBV7-3
D gene: TRBD2
clone size: NA

CDR3 protein: CASSQDWTVYTGELFF
CDR3 DNA: TGTGCCAGCAGCCAAGACTGGACAGTTTACACCGGGGAGCTGTTTTTT
CDR3 length: 16
J gene: TRBJ2-2
V gene: TRBV4-2
D gene: NA
clone size: NA

CDR3 protein: CASSLQGQGEGGYTF
CDR3 DNA: TGCGCCAGCAGCTTACAAGGACAGGGGGAAGGGGGCTACACCTTC
CDR3 length: 15
J gene: TRBJ1-2
V gene: TRBV5-1
D gene: TRBD1
clone size: NA

CDR3 protein: CASIYGGQLGDTQYF
CDR3 DNA: TGTGCCAGCATCTACGGGGGACAGTTGGGAGATACGCAGTATTTT
CDR3 length: 15
J gene: TRBJ2-3
V gene: TRBV6-6
D gene: NA
clone size: once

CDR3 protein: CASSQEGSGRSNEQFF
CDR3 DNA: TGCGCCAGCAGCCAAGAAGGTAGCGGGAGGTCCAATGAGCAGTTCTTC
CDR3 length: 16
J gene: TRBJ2-1
V gene: TRBV4-1
D gene: TRBD2
clone size: NA

CDR3 protein: CASSLASIGNTIYF
CDR3 DNA: TGCGCCAGCAGCTTGGCGAGTATTGGAAACACCATATATTTT
CDR3 length: 14
J gene: TRBJ1-3
V gene: TRBV5-1
D gene: NA
clone size: NA

CDR3 protein: CASRAHGTANSYEQYF
CDR3 DNA: TGTGCCAGCAGGGCCCACGGGACAGCCAACTCCTACGAGCAGTACTTC
CDR3 length: 16
J gene: TRBJ2-7
V gene: TRBV28
D gene: TRBD1
clone size: NA

CDR3 protein: CASSSTVPGYTF
CDR3 DNA: TGTGCCAGCAGCTCGACAGTGCCGGGCTACACCTTC
CDR3 length: 12
J gene: TRBJ1-2
V gene: TRBV6-6
D gene: NA
clone size: NA

CDR3 protein: CASSPRQGKSSYNEQFF
CDR3 DNA: TGTGCCAGCAGTCCAAGACAGGGAAAGAGCTCCTACAATGAGCAGTTCTTC
CDR3 length: 17
J gene: TRBJ2-1
V gene: TRBV27
D gene: TRBD1
clone size: few

CDR3 protein: CASSSRTGERGYEQYF
CDR3 DNA: TGTGCCAGCAGCTCGAGGACGGGCGAAAGGGGTTACGAGCAGTACTTC
CDR3 length: 16
J gene: TRBJ2-7
V gene: TRBV7-6
D gene: NA
clone size: NA

CDR3 protein: CASAYLQGETEAFF
CDR3 DNA: TGTGCCAGTGCCTATCTACAGGGAGAAACTGAAGCTTTCTTT
CDR3 length: 14
J gene: TRBJ1-1
V gene: TRBV6-1
D gene: NA
clone size: NA

CDR3 protein: CASSKMPTENIQYF
CDR3 DNA: TGTGCCAGCAGCAAAATGCCGACAGAAAACATTCAGTACTTC
CDR3 length: 14
J gene: TRBJ2-4
V gene: TRBV27
D gene: NA
clone size: NA

CDR3 protein: CASSLGRVAEKLFF
CDR3 DNA: TGTGCCAGCAGTTTAGGCAGGGTGGCTGAAAAACTGTTTTTT
CDR3 length: 14
J gene: TRBJ1-4
V gene: TRBV27
D gene: NA
clone size: once

CDR3 protein: CASSSSTGTGYAQPQHF
CDR3 DNA: TGTGCCAGCAGTTCCTCTACCGGGACAGGGTACGCTCAGCCCCAGCATTTT
CDR3 length: 17
J gene: TRBJ1-5
V gene: TRBV28
D gene: TRBD1
clone size: NA

CDR3 protein: CASSYQGQEQYF
CDR3 DNA: TGTGCCAGCAGTTACCAGGGGCAGGAGCAGTACTTC
CDR3 length: 12
J gene: TRBJ2-7
V gene: TRBV6-5
D gene: NA
clone size: NA

CDR3 protein: CASSFAYPGQGTFDYTF
CDR3 DNA: TGTGCCAGCAGCTTCGCTTATCCGGGACAGGGGACCTTTGACTACACCTTC
CDR3 length: 17
J gene: TRBJ1-2
V gene: TRBV5-5
D gene: TRBD1
clone size: NA

CDR3 protein: CASSTGPAGSRSYGYTF
CDR3 DNA: TGTGCCAGCAGCACCGGACCCGCTGGGTCCAGGAGCTATGGCTACACCTTC
CDR3 length: 17
J gene: TRBJ1-2
V gene: TRBV9
D gene: NA
clone size: NA

CDR3 protein: CASSSRGDTEAFF
CDR3 DNA: TGTGCCAGCAGCTCCCGGGGGGACACTGAAGCTTTCTTT
CDR3 length: 13
J gene: TRBJ1-1
V gene: TRBV2
D gene: NA
clone size: once

CDR3 protein: CASTSPPENTEAFF
CDR3 DNA: TGTGCCAGCACCTCCCCGCCGGAGAACACTGAAGCTTTCTTT
CDR3 length: 14
J gene: TRBJ1-1
V gene: TRBV11-2
D gene: NA
clone size: NA

CDR3 protein: CASSPVTGGFYGYTF
CDR3 DNA: TGCGCCAGCAGCCCTGTGACAGGGGGATTCTATGGCTACACCTTC
CDR3 length: 15
J gene: TRBJ1-2
V gene: TRBV5-1
D gene: TRBD1
clone size: NA

CDR3 protein: CASSLTFRNTEAFF
CDR3 DNA: TGTGCCAGCAGCTTAACGTTCAGGAACACTGAAGCTTTCTTT
CDR3 length: 14
J gene: TRBJ1-1
V gene: TRBV7-3
D gene: NA
clone size: NA

CDR3 protein: CASSQELTGYYGYTF
CDR3 DNA: TGTGCCAGCAGCCAAGAGTTAACAGGGTACTATGGCTACACCTTC
CDR3 length: 15
J gene: TRBJ1-2
V gene: TRBV4-2
D gene: NA
clone size: NA

CDR3 protein: CASSLGDSLNYGYTF
CDR3 DNA: TGCGCCAGCAGCTTGGGGGACAGCCTTAACTATGGCTACACCTTC
CDR3 length: 15
J gene: TRBJ1-2
V gene: TRBV5-1
D gene: TRBD1
clone size: NA

CDR3 protein: CASSIRGTRYEQYF
CDR3 DNA: TGTGCCAGTAGTATTCGGGGGACCCGCTACGAGCAGTACTTC
CDR3 length: 14
J gene: TRBJ2-7
V gene: TRBV19
D gene: NA
clone size: NA

CDR3 protein: CASSGARDRGIHQPQHF
CDR3 DNA: TGTGCCAGCAGTGGGGCCCGGGACAGGGGAATACATCAGCCCCAGCATTTT
CDR3 length: 17
J gene: TRBJ1-5
V gene: TRBV2
D gene: TRBD1
clone size: NA

CDR3 protein: CAISLGGREETQYF
CDR3 DNA: TGTGCCATCAGTTTGGGCGGGAGGGAAGAGACCCAGTACTTC
CDR3 length: 14
J gene: TRBJ2-5
V gene: TRBV10-3
D gene: TRBD2
clone size: NA

CDR3 protein: CASSADLASADTQYF
CDR3 DNA: TGTGCCAGCAGCGCGGACTTAGCGTCCGCAGATACGCAGTATTTT
CDR3 length: 15
J gene: TRBJ2-3
V gene: TRBV9
D gene: NA
clone size: NA